In its sample, the clone carrying this T cell receptor beta chain was seen a few times. Its antigen is still unknown. At one end the junction does not follow the germline gene, possibly because of a read error. This sample is part of a study of T-cell memory formation after mild COVID-19. The CDR3 has 14 amino acids. Amplification by 5'RACE using constant-segment primers produced TCR alpha and TCR beta cDNA libraries that carried sample barcodes and UMIs. A single record per CDR3 protein comes from TCRdb applying MiXCR to the 5' RACE reads. Of some 300,000 distinct CDR3 sequences listed, roughly 19% are singletons. Study conclusions and caveats: Clones contracting day 15 to 85 were balanced CD4/CD8; later expanders leaned CD4+.

This sequence was found in a young man who had mild COVID-19 (a few samples of this study predate the infection). Cell type and time point are not known. This rearrangement joins TRBV12-3 or TRBV12-4 to TRBJ1-2; D uncertain. The material sequenced was PBMCs or a T cell subset sorted from them (not recorded which). CDR3 in amino acids: CASSKRTELYGYVF. In DNA, the CDR3 is TGTGCCAGCAGTAAAAGGACGGAACTCTATGGCTATGTCTTC.